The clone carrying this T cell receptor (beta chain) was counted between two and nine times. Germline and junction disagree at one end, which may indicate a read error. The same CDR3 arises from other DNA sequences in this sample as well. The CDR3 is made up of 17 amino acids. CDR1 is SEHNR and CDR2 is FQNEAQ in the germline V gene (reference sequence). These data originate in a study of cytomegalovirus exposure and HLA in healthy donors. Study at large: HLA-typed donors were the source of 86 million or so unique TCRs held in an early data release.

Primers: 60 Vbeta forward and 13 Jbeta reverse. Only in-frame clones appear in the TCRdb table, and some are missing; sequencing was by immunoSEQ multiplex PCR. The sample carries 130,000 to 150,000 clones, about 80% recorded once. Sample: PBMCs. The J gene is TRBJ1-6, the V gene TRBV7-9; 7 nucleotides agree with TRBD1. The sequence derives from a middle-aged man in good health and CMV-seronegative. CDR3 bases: TGTGCCAGCAGCTCCCAACAGGGGACTCCCTATAATTCCCCCCTCCACTTT. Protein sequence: CASSSQQGTPYNSPLHF.